Following are 11 T cell receptor beta chains from one sample sequenced in a study of regulatory T cells in long-lasting Graves disease. Libraries of TCR beta came from iRepertoire HTBI primers plus Arm-PCR of CDR3 regions. Each CDR3 protein gets one entry after TCRdb re-called the multiplex PCR reads with MiXCR. Among approximately 470,000 distinct CDR3 sequences listed, 15% to 20% were seen once. Time point noted: newly diagnosed GD, antithyroid drugs for less than 3 months. RNA from PBMCs was the source of the TCR library. The data also belong to a second study, concerning T cells in Graves' hyperthyroidism and ophthalmopathy.

The specimen was peripheral blood mononuclear cells (PBMCs), collected at new diagnosis, from a patient treated with antithyroid drugs. These receptors were taken from a man aged 40-55 years with Graves disease.

The V call is TRBV7-9, the J call TRBJ2-2; 7 bases match TRBD1. Looked up from germline, CDR1 is SEHNR and CDR2 is FQNEAQ (reference sequence). V gave up 3 bases and J gave up 7 bases; unmatched junction bases: 11. The CDR3 covers 16 residues. In DNA, the CDR3 is TGTGCCAGCAGCTTCCTGACAGGGCTGGTTCTCGGGGAGCTGTTTTTT. As protein: CASSFLTGLVLGELFF. The complete variable domain, with remaining parts taken from reference TRBV7-9 and TRBJ2-2, reads DTGVSQNPRHKITKRGQNVTFRCDPISEHNRLYWYRQTLGQGPEFLTYFQNEAQLEKSRLLSDRFSAERPKGSFSTLEIQRTEQGDSAMYLCASSFLTGLVLGELFFGEGSRLTVL.

The chain employs TRBV20-1 and TRBJ2-1; 16 nucleotides line up with TRBD2. The J segment lost 9 bases and the V segment lost 2 bases, leaving 13 bases of the junction unmatched. Germline CDR1 and CDR2: DFQATT and SNEGSKA (reference sequence). CDR3 length: 18 amino acids. CDR3 sequence reads: CSARPAAGTSGRASEQFF. The CDR3 coding sequence is TGCAGTGCTAGACCAGCGGCCGGGACTAGCGGGAGGGCGAGTGAGCAGTTCTTC.

This clonotype showed up many times. The chain combines TRBV18 with TRBJ2-5, with D hard to call. Germline values: CDR1 KGHSH, CDR2 LQKENI. V lost 6 bases and J 1 base, leaving 6 bases between the germline ends. The CDR3 runs to 12 residues. CDR3 DNA sequence: TGTGCCAGCTCGACGATCCAAGAGACCCAGTACTTC. It codes for CASSTIQETQYF.

This clonotype was seen repeatedly, ten times or more. DNA of the CDR3: TGTGCCAGCAGCTCCCGGACGAGCTCCTACGAGCAGTACTTC. This gives the protein CASSSRTSSYEQYF. The chain joins TRBV5-4 to TRBJ2-7; D gene unclear. This CDR3 is built from 14 residues. V lost 3 bases, J lost 0 bases, and 10 bases lay in between. Germline V lookup: CDR1 SGHNT, CDR2 YYREEE (reference sequence).

This clonotype was detected only a few times. This chain uses TRBV5-1 with TRBJ2-2, with D possibly called TRBD1 or TRBD2 (5 bases each). This CDR3 contains 15 residues. V was pared by 3 bases and J by 3 bases, with 12 bases between. The germline CDR1 and CDR2 sequences are SGHRS and YFSETQ. The CDR3, as DNA: TGCGCCAGCAGCTCGAGGGGCGGGCACACCGGGGAGCTGTTTTTT. It specifies CASSSRGGHTGELFF.

This clonotype was seen ten or more times. This chain uses TRBV20-1 with TRBJ2-3; D is perhaps TRBD2 (6 bases). The CDR3 contains 15 residues. With 6 bases removed from V and 3 bases from J, the gap between germline ends came to 19 bases. CDR1 is DFQATT, CDR2 SNEGSKA, per germline (reference sequence). Here the CDR3 reads CSASGVSASTDTQYF. The CDR3 nucleotides are TGCAGTGCGTCGGGAGTTTCGGCATCAACAGATACGCAGTATTTT.

The chain joins TRBV19 to TRBJ2-1; 7 bases are a match to TRBD2. This CDR3 is built from 14 residues. J was trimmed by 9 bases and V by 7 bases; bases with no gene match: 12. Germline CDR1 is LNHDA and CDR2 is SQIVND (reference sequence). CDR3 loop: CASTLYARGVEQFF. For the CDR3, the DNA is TGTGCCAGTACCTTATACGCCCGGGGGGTTGAGCAGTTCTTC.

This clonotype was seen more than once but under ten times. This chain connects TRBV6-1 to TRBJ2-1; D is unresolved. The CDR3 loop spans 16 amino acids. Germline lookup yields CDR1 MNHNS and CDR2 SASEGT. Trimming removed 0 bases from V and 0 bases from J, with 9 bases in between. For the CDR3, the DNA is TGTGCCAGCAGTGAAGCGCCGGCAGCCTCCTACAATGAGCAGTTCTTC. It translates to CASSEAPAASYNEQFF.

This clonotype was recorded a few times. The rearrangement joins TRBV7-8 to TRBJ1-4, with D tentatively TRBD1 (5 bases). This CDR3 contains 14 residues. Trimming left V 4 bases short and J 4 bases short, with 10 bases between. Germline V gene sequence: CDR1 SGHVS, CDR2 FQNEAQ. Written as DNA, the CDR3 is TGTGCCAGCAGCTGGGACGACTTTAATGAAAAACTGTTTTTT. Translated: CASSWDDFNEKLFF. Full variable domain (missing parts from reference TRBV7-8 and TRBJ1-4): GAGVSQSPRYKVAKRGQDVALRCDPISGHVSLFWYQQALGQGPEFLTYFQNEAQLDKSGLPSDRFFAERPEGSVSTLKIQRTQQEDSAVYLCASSWDDFNEKLFFGSGTQLSVL.

This clonotype was seen at least ten times. This chain connects TRBV19 to TRBJ2-7, with a possible D match to TRBD1 (6 bases). The V and J ends lost 5 bases and 8 bases respectively, with 16 bases between them. The CDR3 has 13 amino acids. Germline assignment: CDR1 LNHDA and CDR2 SQIVND (reference sequence). The CDR3 region is CASSPHRGQQQYF. In DNA form, the CDR3 reads TGTGCCAGTAGTCCCCACCGAGGACAGCAGCAGTACTTC.

Note on this clonotype: A clone one base away is much larger, so this may be a read error. The rearrangement links TRBV6-9 to TRBJ1-1; tentatively, D is TRBD1 (5 bases). This CDR3 is 17 amino acids long. Looked up from germline, CDR1 is MNHGY and CDR2 is SVAAGI. With 2 bases removed from V and 5 bases from J, the gap between germline ends came to 21 bases. Here the CDR3 reads CASSYLEAGAGVTEAFF. The CDR3 nucleotides read TGTGCCAGCAGTTATCTCGAGGCCGGGGCAGGCGTTACTGAAGCTTTCTTT.